The 27 T cell receptor beta chains below come from one sample, sequenced in a study of OX40 agonist ivuxolimab in advanced cancers. Generated by immunoSEQ multiplex PCR, the TCRdb table keeps only in-frame clones and is missing some. Of around 11,000 clones in the sample, about three quarters were seen once. Here the sequenced sample was CD4+ or CD8+ T cells sorted from blood, taken in a trial of the OX40 agonist ivuxolimab. The origin of the receptors is an adult with an advanced solid tumor such as melanoma, head and neck, liver or kidney cancer.

This chain uses TRBV11-2 with TRBJ2-1, with 7 bases identical to TRBD2. CDR3 length equals 15 residues. Germline assignment: CDR1 SGHAT and CDR2 FQNNGV. J gave up 4 bases and V 6 bases, and 9 bases lay outside the gene matches. The CDR3 DNA reads TGTGCCAGCAGACCCATAGCGGGCATATACAATGAGCAGTTCTTC. It translates to CASRPIAGIYNEQFF.

About this clone itself: Distinct nucleotide sequences in the sample also encode this CDR3. This chain joins TRBV28 and TRBJ2-2; D call uncertain. The CDR3 spans 13 residues. Germline CDR1 is MDHEN and CDR2 is SYDVKM. With 5 bases removed from V and 4 bases from J, the gap between germline ends came to 8 bases. As DNA, the CDR3 is TGTGCCAGCAGTCCCCGCGGCACCGGGGAGCTGTTTTTT. Translated, it gives CASSPRGTGELFF.

The chain carries TRBV7-3 and TRBJ1-1, with D unclear. Germline CDR1 and CDR2: SGHTA and FQGTGA. The ends were cut back, 5 bases at V and 4 bases at J, with 20 bases in the middle. CDR3 length: 16 amino acids. DNA for the CDR3: TGTGCCAGCAGCCTAGGCATAGGGCAATCTTCCACTGAAGCTTTCTTT. This translates into CASSLGIGQSSTEAFF.

This clone was seen many times. The chain joins TRBV6-1 to TRBJ1-2; no definite D call. The V gene lost 10 bases and the J gene lost 7 bases, with 13 bases spanning the gap. Germline CDR1 is MNHNS and CDR2 is SASEGT. The CDR3 runs to 11 residues. The CDR3 loop reads CATRYQAGYTF. The CDR3 region has the DNA TGTGCCACCCGGTATCAGGCTGGCTACACCTTC.

In this sample, this clone turned up a few times. J is TRBJ2-1 and V is TRBV14, with TRBD1 matching over 9 bases. The germline V gene encodes CDR1 SGHDN and CDR2 FVKESK. The CDR3 consists of 17 residues. V lost 6 bases and J lost 5; bases outside the gene matches: 14. In nucleotides, the CDR3 is TGTGCCAGCAGGCCAAGAACTGCAGGACAGGGGAACAATGAGCAGTTCTTC. It yields the protein CASRPRTAGQGNNEQFF.

CDR3 DNA: TGTGCCAGCACCCGAAGTGGTGGTGGCGGGCTTTCGGGCAATGAGCAGTTCTTC. Residues: CASTRSGGGGLSGNEQFF. The chain employs TRBV11-1 and TRBJ2-1, with a tentative D call TRBD2 (5 bases). CDR1 SGHAT and CDR2 FQDESV come from the germline V gene (reference sequence). The CDR3 loop spans 18 amino acids. Trimming removed 7 bases at V and 6 bases at J, with 28 bases between.

This clone has more than one count but fewer than ten. This chain joins TRBV7-9 and TRBJ2-1, with D hard to call. There are 19 residues in the CDR3. Germline V gene sequence: CDR1 SEHNR, CDR2 FQNEAQ (reference sequence). V shed 1 base and J shed 0 bases, with 19 bases lying between them. The CDR3, as DNA: TGTGCCAGCAGCTTAGGAATAGGGCGCGCAGAGAGCTCCTACAATGAGCAGTTCTTC. Translated: CASSLGIGRAESSYNEQFF.

The sample holds a few counts of this clone. The chain employs TRBV19 and TRBJ2-7, with D possibly TRBD2 on 5 matching bases. The CDR3 has 13 amino acids. V was shortened by 4 bases and J by 1 base, with 8 bases between the two germline ends. CDR1 LNHDA and CDR2 SQIVND come from the germline V gene (reference sequence). The CDR3 region is CASSTGSSYEQYF. DNA of the CDR3: TGTGCCAGTAGTACGGGATCTTCCTACGAGCAGTACTTC.

This clone was seen only once. The chain employs TRBV28 and TRBJ2-5, with TRBD2 matching over 8 bases. The CDR3 totals 15 residues. The J segment lost 5 bases and the V segment lost 6 bases, leaving 11 bases of the junction unmatched. Germline CDR1 reads MDHEN; CDR2 reads SYDVKM. The CDR3 nucleotides read TGTGCCAGCAGCCCTTTGAGAGCGGGAGCCGAGACCCAGTACTTC. The encoded protein is CASSPLRAGAETQYF.

This sequence joins TRBV10-3 and TRBJ2-3; D uncertain. V lost 3 bases and J lost 0, with 7 bases in between. Germline CDR1 reads ENHRY; CDR2 reads SYGVKD. This CDR3 region has 14 residues. In DNA form, the CDR3 reads TGTGCCATCAGTGAAGCGCTTAGCACAGATACGCAGTATTTT. Translating gives CAISEALSTDTQYF.

This clone is deemed medium-sized. The V and J genes are TRBV2 and TRBJ1-1; D might be TRBD1 (5 bases). The CDR3 is 14 residues long. The germline V and J ends were trimmed by 10 bases and 1 base, with 16 bases remaining between them. Per germline, CDR1 SNHLY and CDR2 FYNNEI. CDR3 DNA: TGTGCCATCCCGAGGGACTCCCGGAACACTGAAGCTTTCTTT. It is translated as CAIPRDSRNTEAFF.

This clone was seen once. The chain employs TRBV29-1 and TRBJ1-2; no reliable D call. The germline V gene has CDR1 SQVTM and CDR2 ANQGSEA. The CDR3 has 13 residues. Trimming cost V 7 bases and J 3 bases, with 15 bases left between them. The CDR3 region is CSATSDTHYGYTF. The CDR3 region has the DNA TGCAGCGCCACCTCCGACACTCACTATGGCTACACCTTC.

J is TRBJ1-6 and V is TRBV27; D perhaps matches TRBD1 (6 bases). The CDR3 is made up of 15 amino acids. CDR1 is MNHEY, CDR2 SMNVEV, per germline (reference sequence). Between the trimmed V and J ends, which lost 0 bases and 9 bases, there was a span of 12 bases. In nucleotides, the CDR3 is TGTGCCAGCAGTTTATCGCAGGGGATCGGTTCACCCCTCCACTTT. Translating it yields CASSLSQGIGSPLHF.

The J gene is TRBJ2-7, the V gene TRBV27, with D perhaps TRBD1 (6 bases). Germline CDR1 is MNHEY and CDR2 is SMNVEV (reference sequence). Trimming shortened V by 2 bases and J by 0 bases, and 11 bases separated the two germline ends. CDR3 size: 15 residues. DNA of the CDR3: TGTGCCAGCAGTTTAGGGACACAGTACTCCTACGAGCAGTACTTC. This codes for CASSLGTQYSYEQYF.

This clone was detected only once. The gene calls are TRBV7-6 and TRBJ2-2; maybe TRBD2 (5 bases). The V end was cut by 1 base, the J end by 6 bases, with 12 bases between. Germline CDR1 reads SGHVS; CDR2 reads FNYEAQ. This CDR3 has 15 residues. The DNA of the CDR3 is TGTGCCAGCAGCTTAGGAGGGCCTACCGCCGGGGAGCTGTTTTTT. It yields the protein CASSLGGPTAGELFF.

Here the CDR3 DNA reads TGTGCCAGCAGCGTAGGGGCTGGCACAGATACGCAGTATTTT. This sequence encodes CASSVGAGTDTQYF. The chain joins TRBV9 to TRBJ2-3; unclear D gene. CDR3 size: 14 residues. Trimming pared 0 bases from V and 1 base from J, leaving 6 bases between. CDR1 and CDR2 from the germline V gene are SGDLS and YYNGEE.

The V and J genes are TRBV9 and TRBJ2-1; D is possibly TRBD2 (6 bases). V was trimmed by 3 bases and J by 4 bases, leaving 8 bases between them. CDR1 SGDLS and CDR2 YYNGEE come from the germline V gene. The CDR3 is 13 residues long. The CDR3, as DNA: TGTGCCAGCAGCGATGGGACTTACAATGAGCAGTTCTTC. Protein: CASSDGTYNEQFF.

The V call is TRBV7-2, the J call TRBJ1-1; 7 bases agree with TRBD1. CDR3 length: 16 amino acids. Germline loops: CDR1 SGHTA, CDR2 FQGNSA. V was pared by 1 base and J by 5 bases, with 10 bases of the junction left unmatched. The CDR3 DNA reads as TGTGCCAGCAGCTTAGTTTGGGCCAGGGGGGAAACTGAAGCTTTCTTT. Translation gives CASSLVWARGETEAFF.

J is TRBJ1-2 and V is TRBV14; D unresolved. Germline CDR1 reads SGHDN; CDR2 reads FVKESK. This CDR3 has 13 residues. Trimming removed 3 bases at V and 4 bases at J, with 9 bases between. The CDR3: CASSQVETYGYTF. DNA for the CDR3: TGTGCCAGCAGCCAGGTGGAAACCTATGGCTACACCTTC.

Note on this clone: This may be a read error, as it is one base from a much larger clone. The V call is TRBV6-1, the J call TRBJ1-5; D is unclear. This CDR3 is 15 amino acids long. Per the germline V gene, CDR1 is MNHNS and CDR2 is SASEGT. This CDR3 reads CASNEVGFGGEPQHF. As DNA, the CDR3 is TGTGCCAGCAATGAAGTAGGCTTTGGCGGAGAGCCCCAGCATTTT.

The V call is TRBV27, the J call TRBJ2-2; the match to TRBD2 covers 7 bases. J gave up 5 bases and V 0 bases, and 9 bases lay outside the gene matches. This CDR3 comprises 17 residues. Germline assignment: CDR1 MNHEY and CDR2 SMNVEV (reference sequence). The CDR3 here is CASSLSPLLAETGELFF. CDR3 nucleotide sequence: TGTGCCAGCAGTTTATCTCCACTTCTAGCGGAGACCGGGGAGCTGTTTTTT.

The chain couples TRBV6-6 to TRBJ1-2; 7 bases are shared with TRBD1. Germline CDR1 reads MNHNY; CDR2 reads SVGAGI (reference sequence). V lost 5 bases and J lost 2; bases outside the gene matches: 8. The CDR3 has 15 residues. The CDR3 loop reads CASSAQGGSNYGYTF. As DNA, the CDR3 is TGTGCCAGCAGTGCCCAGGGGGGATCAAACTATGGCTACACCTTC.

This chain uses TRBV28 with TRBJ2-5; D ambiguous. The germline CDR1 and CDR2 sequences are MDHEN and SYDVKM. V gave up 2 bases and J gave up 0 bases, with 16 bases separating them. The CDR3 extends over 17 amino acids. The CDR3: CASSLTPSGAHQETQYF. The CDR3 coding sequence is TGTGCCAGCAGTTTAACCCCGTCAGGCGCACACCAAGAGACCCAGTACTTC.

The chain links TRBV19 to TRBJ2-7; no reliable D call. The length of the CDR3 is 13 residues. From germline, CDR1 is LNHDA and CDR2 SQIVND (reference sequence). With 8 bases removed from V and 3 bases from J, the gap between germline ends came to 14 bases. The CDR3 coding sequence is TGTGCCAGTTCACTTGGGCTGAGCTACGAGCAGTACTTC. As protein: CASSLGLSYEQYF.

The chain couples TRBV5-1 to TRBJ2-1, with 7 positions matching TRBD2. The CDR3 loop spans 15 amino acids. The V gene's germline CDR1 is SGHRS and CDR2 YFSETQ. The V segment lost 1 base and the J segment 4 bases; nucleotides outside the gene matches: 5. CDR3 DNA: TGCGCCAGCAGCTTGTGGGGGGAGGGATACAATGAGCAGTTCTTC. The encoded protein is CASSLWGEGYNEQFF.

V gene TRBV29-1 combines with J gene TRBJ2-7, with a weak D call TRBD1 (6 bases). This CDR3 has 11 residues. V gave up 6 bases and J gave up 4 bases, with 10 bases separating them. Germline loops: CDR1 SQVTM, CDR2 ANQGSEA. The CDR3: CSVKGGYEQYF. The DNA of the CDR3 is TGCAGCGTAAAAGGGGGTTACGAGCAGTACTTC.

The chain employs TRBV9 and TRBJ2-7, with D perhaps matching TRBD2 (6 bases). Germline CDR1 SGDLS, CDR2 YYNGEE. Trimming removed 0 bases from V and 1 base from J, with 11 bases in between. This CDR3 spans 15 amino acids. CDR3 coding DNA: TGTGCCAGCAGCGTAGCCCTTAGCGGATCCTACGAGCAGTACTTC. Translating it yields CASSVALSGSYEQYF.